These 16 T cell receptor beta chains share one sample of origin, sequenced in a study of T cell responses to AZD1222 COVID-19 vaccine. Using immunoSEQ multiplex PCR, the repertoire was profiled, and TCRdb retains in-frame clones only, with some absent. The data show tens of thousands of clones, 80% to 90% seen once. The material was peripheral blood, obtained on day 0 of AZD1222 vaccination. All receptors come from an adult in good health.

The rearrangement joins TRBV11-2 to TRBJ2-7; TRBD2 is a possible D gene (6 bases). The CDR3 consists of 14 residues. Looked up from germline, CDR1 is SGHAT and CDR2 is FQNNGV. Trimming shortened V by 4 bases and J by 7 bases, and 17 bases separated the two germline ends. CDR3 protein: CASSSGTHPREQYF. CDR3 in DNA: TGTGCCAGCAGCTCCGGGACTCACCCCAGGGAGCAGTACTTC. Full variable domain (missing parts from reference TRBV11-2 and TRBJ2-7): EAGVAQSPRYKIIEKRQSVAFWCNPISGHATLYWYQQILGQGPKLLIQFQNNGVVDDSQLPKDRFSAERLKGVDSTLKIQPAKLEDSAVYLCASSSGTHPREQYFGPGTRLTVT.

The chain links TRBV7-2 to TRBJ2-3; TRBD2 matches at 8 bases. Germline trimming cut 0 bases from V and 11 bases from J; bases unmatched to any gene: 10. CDR3 length: 15 residues. Germline assignment: CDR1 SGHTA and CDR2 FQGNSA. The CDR3: CASSLAPSGGSRQYF. The CDR3 region has the DNA TGTGCCAGCAGCTTAGCGCCGAGCGGGGGTAGCAGGCAGTATTTT.

V gene TRBV7-3 combines with J gene TRBJ1-1; D perhaps matches TRBD1 (5 bases). Germline CDR1 is SGHTA and CDR2 is FQGTGA. This CDR3 contains 14 residues. V was cut by 1 base and J by 4 bases, with 10 bases left in between. Here the CDR3 reads CASSLNGGSTEAFF. The CDR3 DNA reads as TGTGCCAGCAGCTTAAACGGGGGATCCACTGAAGCTTTCTTT.

J is TRBJ2-5 and V is TRBV6-2 or TRBV6-3; D uncertain. This CDR3 is 15 amino acids long. V lost 0 bases and J lost 2, with 10 bases in between. The germline V gene has CDR1 MNHEY and CDR2 SVGEGT. The CDR3 DNA is TGTGCCAGCAGTTACTCGTCGCGGTCTCAAGAGACCCAGTACTTC. The encoded protein is CASSYSSRSQETQYF.

In its sample, this clone was seen once. The chain is built from TRBV7-8 and TRBJ2-1; D not resolved. V lost 8 bases and J lost 6, with 8 bases in between. The germline CDR1 and CDR2 sequences are SGHVS and FQNEAQ. The CDR3 is made up of 11 amino acids. Here the CDR3 reads CASAQSNEQFF. DNA of the CDR3: TGTGCCAGCGCCCAGTCCAATGAGCAGTTCTTC.

The chain employs TRBV27 and TRBJ1-2; TRBD1 is a possible D gene (6 bases). CDR1 is MNHEY and CDR2 is SMNVEV in the germline V gene (reference sequence). CDR3 length equals 17 residues. V was trimmed by 1 base and J by 4 bases, leaving 19 bases between them. The CDR3 nucleotides read TGTGCCAGCAGTTTATTGTATACGGGACACAGAACCTATGGCTACACCTTC. Protein product: CASSLLYTGHRTYGYTF.

The chain couples TRBV10-1 to TRBJ2-3, with 8 bases lining up with TRBD2. The CDR3 spans 17 residues. Germline V gene lookup returns CDR1 WNHNN and CDR2 SYGVQD (reference sequence). V was clipped by 2 bases and J by 3 bases; unmatched bases: 10. The CDR3 region is CASSEDEEAGETDTQYF. The CDR3 DNA follows: TGCGCCAGCAGTGAGGACGAGGAAGCGGGGGAGACAGATACGCAGTATTTT.

The chain joins TRBV20-1 to TRBJ2-1; D may be TRBD1 (5 bases). The CDR3 is 11 amino acids. Per germline, CDR1 DFQATT and CDR2 SNEGSKA (reference sequence). Trimming took off 5 bases at V and 8 bases at J, with 10 bases between the two ends. In nucleotides, the CDR3 is TGCAGTGCTGAGACAGTCGATGAGCAGTTCTTC. Residues: CSAETVDEQFF.

About this clone: Germline and junction disagree at one end, which may indicate a read error. The chain employs TRBV28 and TRBJ2-5; 9 bases map to TRBD1. Germline lookup yields CDR1 MDHEN and CDR2 SYDVKM. The CDR3 has 19 residues. CDR3: CASSPTGFWGQGSQGTQYF. The CDR3 DNA reads TGTGCCAGCAGTCCGACCGGTTTCTGGGGACAGGGCAGTCAAGGGACCCAGTACTTC.

The V gene is TRBV7-2, the J gene TRBJ1-2, with 9 positions matching TRBD1. There are 17 residues in the CDR3. The germline CDR1 and CDR2 sequences are SGHTA and FQGNSA. The V and J ends lost 5 bases and 2 bases, in that order; junction bases with no gene match: 12. This CDR3 is CASSLGGSGTGNYGYTF. The CDR3, as DNA: TGTGCCAGCAGCCTTGGCGGCTCCGGGACAGGGAACTATGGCTACACCTTC.

Worth noting for this clone: The same CDR3 can be traced to other DNA sequences in this sample. The chain combines TRBV18 with TRBJ1-4; 8 bases line up with TRBD1. This CDR3 is 14 amino acids long. The V gene's germline CDR1 is KGHSH and CDR2 LQKENI. J was trimmed by 4 bases and V by 3 bases; bases with no gene match: 1. CDR3 bases: TGTGCCAGCTCACCCGACAGGGGTAATGAAAAACTGTTTTTT. The encoded protein is CASSPDRGNEKLFF.

This clone was seen a handful of times. V gene TRBV10-2 combines with J gene TRBJ2-2; D gene uncertain. The V end lost 2 bases, the J end lost 8 bases, and 9 bases lay between the germline ends. CDR3 length: 13 residues. Looked up from germline, CDR1 is WSHSY and CDR2 is SAAADI. The CDR3: CASSERARGELFF. As DNA, the CDR3 is TGCGCCAGCAGTGAGAGGGCGAGAGGGGAGCTGTTTTTT.

This clone was counted a few times. The chain carries TRBV28 and TRBJ1-5; TRBD1 might be the D (6 bases). V was pared by 6 bases and J by 8 bases, with 17 bases between. Germline V gene lookup returns CDR1 MDHEN and CDR2 SYDVKM. The length of the CDR3 is 14 residues. The DNA of the CDR3 is TGTGCCAGCAGGGCGAACAGGGTCTTCGAGCCCCAGCATTTT. Protein product: CASRANRVFEPQHF.

The chain uses TRBV6-5 and TRBJ2-7; 10 nucleotides match TRBD2. The trim removed 6 bases at V and 2 bases at J, leaving 4 bases unmatched. CDR3 length: 14 amino acids. The germline V gene encodes CDR1 MNHEY and CDR2 SVGAGI. CDR3 bases: TGTGCCAGCAGGCGCGGACTAGCGGCCTACGAGCAGTACTTC. Residues: CASRRGLAAYEQYF.

V gene TRBV14 combines with J gene TRBJ2-1, with D possibly matching TRBD1 (5 bases). The V end was cut by 7 bases, the J end by 4 bases, with 17 bases between. Germline CDR1 reads SGHDN; CDR2 reads FVKESK. The CDR3 runs to 15 residues. CDR3 bases: TGTGCCAGCAAAATTGGTGGTAAGGGGTACAATGAGCAGTTCTTC. Its protein product is CASKIGGKGYNEQFF.

The chain uses TRBV6-5 and TRBJ1-1; TRBD1 matches 9 bases. CDR1 MNHEY and CDR2 SVGAGI come from the germline V gene. The CDR3 contains 14 residues. Unmatched junction bases numbered 7, after V lost 7 bases and J lost 4 bases. The CDR3 loop reads CASKPGTGSTEAFF. The CDR3 coding sequence is TGTGCCAGCAAACCCGGGACAGGGTCCACTGAAGCTTTCTTT.